The clone carrying this T cell receptor beta chain was counted ten times or more. The target antigen is unknown. The time point: newly diagnosed GD, antithyroid drugs for less than 3 months. The TCR library used RNA extracted from PBMCs. This entry comes from a study of regulatory T cells in long-lasting Graves disease. Study-level points and caveats: Patients with persistent disease shared 2,500 to 3,500 public clonotypes, outpacing the 966 shared by new patients.

iRepertoire HTBI primers and Arm-PCR of CDR3 regions built TCR beta libraries. TCRdb re-called the multiplex PCR reads through MiXCR, storing one row per CDR3 protein. Of about 560,000 distinct CDR3 sequences in the sample, around 15% were seen once. Trimming shortened V by 6 bases and J by 7 bases, and 16 bases separated the two germline ends. CDR3 length equals 14 residues. The sample also formed part of further work on T cells in Graves' hyperthyroidism and ophthalmopathy. Per that study: Diagnoses rested on clinical symptoms, serum thyroxine and TRAb, thyroid ultrasound and orbital computed tomography.

The starting material was peripheral blood mononuclear cells (PBMCs), obtained at new diagnosis, from a patient treated with antithyroid drugs. This sequence joins TRBV12-3 or TRBV12-4 and TRBJ2-1, with a tentative D call TRBD2 (6 bases). The TCR was taken from a man younger than 35 with Graves disease. The CDR3 is CASRWREGRNEQFF. The CDR3 DNA reads as TGTGCCAGCAGGTGGCGGGAAGGTAGAAATGAGCAGTTCTTC.